The 5 T cell receptor beta chains below come from one sample, sequenced in a study of regulatory T cells in long-lasting Graves disease. Sample time point: newly diagnosed GD, antithyroid drugs for less than 3 months. After RNA was extracted from PBMCs, the TCR library was made from it. Arm-PCR of CDR3 regions with iRepertoire HTBI primers generated TCR beta libraries. MiXCR, applied by TCRdb to the multiplex PCR reads, yields one record per CDR3 protein. Of some 250,000 distinct CDR3 sequences listed, approximately 20% were seen once; the top ten hold approximately 24%. The sample consisted of peripheral blood mononuclear cells (PBMCs), taken at new diagnosis, from a patient treated with antithyroid drugs. The receptors stem from a female donor with Graves disease.

This clonotype was recorded many times. An end of the junction differs from the germline gene, which may be a read error. The chain employs TRBV11-2 and TRBJ1-4; D gene uncertain. The CDR3 covers 13 residues. Germline CDR1 is SGHAT and CDR2 is FQNNGV. For the CDR3, the DNA is TGCGCCAGCAGCTTGCCAACTAATGAAAAACTGTTTTTT. It codes for CASSLPTNEKLFF.

This clonotype occurred many times. The chain employs TRBV20-1 and TRBJ2-7; unclear D gene. V was trimmed by 0 bases and J by 3 bases, leaving 6 bases between them. Germline CDR1 DFQATT, CDR2 SNEGSKA (reference sequence). This CDR3 is 12 amino acids long. The CDR3 protein is CSARDSHYEQYF. CDR3 nucleotide sequence: TGCAGTGCTAGAGATAGCCACTACGAGCAGTACTTC.

This clonotype was detected many times. The V and J genes are TRBV12-3 or TRBV12-4 and TRBJ2-1; the D gene is possibly TRBD2 (6 bases). The V end lost 2 bases, the J end lost 7 bases, and 12 bases lay between the germline ends. The CDR3 loop spans 14 amino acids. As DNA, the CDR3 is TGTGCCAGCAGTTTATGGAAAGGGAGGAATGAGCAGTTCTTC. Amino acids: CASSLWKGRNEQFF.

The chain uses TRBV6-9 and TRBJ2-4, with 11 bases fitting TRBD1. Germline assignment: CDR1 MNHGY and CDR2 SVAAGI. This CDR3 has 18 residues. With V trimmed by 4 bases and J by 0 bases, 8 bases remained unmatched. The CDR3 reads CASSSPGTGGVAKNIQYF. The CDR3 DNA sequence: TGTGCCAGCAGTTCCCCAGGGACAGGGGGGGTAGCCAAAAACATTCAGTACTTC.

Of note for this clonotype: A far bigger clonotype differs at one base, so this is likely a read error. The gene calls are TRBV7-9 and TRBJ2-1; D remains ambiguous. With 3 bases removed from V and 0 bases from J, the gap between germline ends came to 9 bases. CDR1 and CDR2 from the germline V gene are SEHNR and FQNEAQ (reference sequence). The CDR3 is made up of 15 amino acids. CDR3 residues: CASSFLSDSYNEQFF. The CDR3 DNA reads TGTGCCAGCAGCTTTCTATCGGACTCCTACAATGAGCAGTTCTTC.